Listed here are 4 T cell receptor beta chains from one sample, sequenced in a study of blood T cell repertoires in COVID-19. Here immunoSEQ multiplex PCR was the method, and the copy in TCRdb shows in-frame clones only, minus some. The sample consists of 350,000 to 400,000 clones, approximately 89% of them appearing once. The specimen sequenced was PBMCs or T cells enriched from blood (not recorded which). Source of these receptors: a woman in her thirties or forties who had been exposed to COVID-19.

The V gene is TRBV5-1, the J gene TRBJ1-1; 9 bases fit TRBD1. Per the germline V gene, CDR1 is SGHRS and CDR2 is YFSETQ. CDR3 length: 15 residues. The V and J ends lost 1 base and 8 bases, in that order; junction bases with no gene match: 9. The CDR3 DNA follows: TGCGCCAGCAGCTTGCCCCCGGGACAGGGAAGAGAAGCTTTCTTT. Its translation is CASSLPPGQGREAFF.

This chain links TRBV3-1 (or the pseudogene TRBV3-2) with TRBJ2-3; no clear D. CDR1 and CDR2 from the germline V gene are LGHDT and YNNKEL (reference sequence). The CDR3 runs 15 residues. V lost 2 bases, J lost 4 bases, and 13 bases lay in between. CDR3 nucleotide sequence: TGTGCCAGCAGCCAATCTAGATTAGCCCCAGATACGCAGTATTTT. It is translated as CASSQSRLAPDTQYF.

CDR3 sequence: CASSPTPAPTEAFF. CDR3 sequence (DNA): TGTGCCAGCAGTCCTACCCCTGCCCCCACTGAAGCTTTCTTT. This chain connects TRBV27 to TRBJ1-1, with unresolved D. Germline CDR1 MNHEY, CDR2 SMNVEV (reference sequence). Trimming removed 5 bases from V and 4 bases from J, with 14 bases in between. This CDR3 has 14 residues.

In DNA form, the CDR3 reads TGTGCCAGCACTCGTTCAGGGGGGACTGAAGCTTTCTTT. Amino acids: CASTRSGGTEAFF. The V and J genes are TRBV6-5 and TRBJ1-1, with 7 nucleotides matching TRBD1. Trimming removed 7 bases from V and 5 bases from J; junction bases left unmatched: 7. Germline CDR1 reads MNHEY; CDR2 reads SVGAGI. The length of the CDR3 is 13 residues.